This passage covers 32 T cell receptor beta chains from one sample sequenced in a study of T-cell memory formation after mild COVID-19. Each CDR3 protein is one row after TCRdb ran MiXCR on the 5' RACE reads. The table lists under 300,000 distinct CDR3 sequences, approximately 7.6% of them singletons. The sequenced material came from PBMCs or a T cell subset sorted from them (not recorded which). These TCRs come from a man aged 18 to 29 who had mild COVID-19 (a few samples of this study predate the infection). Cell type and time point are not known.

In DNA, the CDR3 is TGTGCCAGCAGACTCGACAGGGCGGGAGATACGCAGTATTTT. Protein sequence: CASRLDRAGDTQYF. The V gene is TRBV6-5, the J gene TRBJ2-3, with 7 bases matching TRBD1. J lost 5 bases, V lost 6 bases, and 8 bases had no gene match. CDR1 MNHEY and CDR2 SVGAGI come from the germline V gene. CDR3 length equals 14 residues.

The chain has TRBV20-1 and TRBJ2-7; D not certain. Germline assignment: CDR1 DFQATT and CDR2 SNEGSKA (reference sequence). The germline V and J ends were trimmed by 3 bases and 0 bases, with 9 bases remaining between them. The CDR3 sequence is 13 residues long. The CDR3 region is CSARPRSSYEQYF. In DNA form, the CDR3 reads TGCAGTGCTAGGCCCAGGAGCTCCTACGAGCAGTACTTC.

This clonotype came up a few times. The V gene is TRBV6-5, the J gene TRBJ2-1; D is undetermined. This CDR3 comprises 13 residues. Looked up from germline, CDR1 is MNHEY and CDR2 is SVGAGI. V lost 0 bases to trimming and J lost 9 bases, with 9 bases between them. The CDR3 here is CASSYSSGIEQFF. The CDR3 bases are TGTGCCAGCAGTTACTCGAGTGGGATTGAGCAGTTCTTC.

This clonotype has just a few counts. The chain combines TRBV5-5 with TRBJ2-2, with 8 bases aligning to TRBD1. Trimming removed 1 base from V and 1 base from J; junction bases left unmatched: 6. Germline CDR1 is SGHKS and CDR2 is YYEKEE (reference sequence). CDR3 size: 17 residues. CDR3 amino acids: CASSLRFGQGNTGELFF. CDR3 nucleotide sequence: TGTGCCAGCAGCTTGCGATTCGGACAGGGGAACACCGGGGAGCTGTTTTTT.

In this sample, this clonotype turned up a few times. The gene calls are TRBV5-6 and TRBJ2-5, with D perhaps TRBD2 (5 bases). This CDR3 is 14 amino acids long. Trimming cost V 0 bases and J 2 bases, with 8 bases left between them. Germline values: CDR1 SGHDT, CDR2 YYEEEE. In DNA form, the CDR3 reads TGTGCCAGCAGCTTGGCGACTACTCAAGAGACCCAGTACTTC. Protein product: CASSLATTQETQYF. The full variable domain, its missing parts supplied by reference TRBV5-6 and TRBJ2-5, is DAGVTQSPTHLIKTRGQQVTLRCSPKSGHDTVSWYQQALGQGPQFIFQYYEEEERQRGNFPDRFSGHQFPNYSSELNVNALLLGDSALYLCASSLATTQETQYFGPGTRLLVL.

The chain combines TRBV28 with TRBJ2-7; D perhaps matches TRBD1 (5 bases). Trimming took 4 bases from V and 4 from J, leaving 17 bases between them. Germline CDR1 MDHEN, CDR2 SYDVKM. CDR3 length: 15 residues. Here the CDR3 DNA reads TGTGCCAGCAGTTCGCAATTTCTACAGGAATACGAGCAGTACGTC. Encoded protein: CASSSQFLQEYEQYV.

This clonotype was found a few times. V and J are TRBV20-1 and TRBJ1-4; 7 nucleotides line up with TRBD1. Germline values: CDR1 DFQATT, CDR2 SNEGSKA (reference sequence). The CDR3 length is 14 residues. The J segment lost 8 bases and the V segment lost 0 bases, leaving 6 bases of the junction unmatched. DNA for the CDR3: TGCAGTGCTAGAGATGCAGGGGGAGTGGAAAAACTGTTTTTT. Translation: CSARDAGGVEKLFF.

This clonotype was detected many times. The chain is built from TRBV29-1 and TRBJ2-5, with D possibly matching TRBD2 (7 bases). The germline V gene has CDR1 SQVTM and CDR2 ANQGSEA. The CDR3 covers 12 residues. The V and J ends lost 5 bases and 4 bases respectively, with 11 bases between them. CDR3 sequence reads: CSVRGAGETQYF. CDR3 sequence (DNA): TGCAGCGTTCGGGGGGCAGGAGAGACCCAGTACTTC.

This clonotype occurred many times. At one boundary the junction diverges from the germline segment, which might be a read error. The V call is TRBV7-7, the J call TRBJ2-1; D might be TRBD2 (5 bases). Germline-derived CDR1 and CDR2 are SSHAT and FNYEAQ (reference sequence). CDR3 size: 16 residues. This CDR3 is CASSLARVGNYNEQFF. CDR3 bases: TGTGCTAGCAGCTTAGCGCGTGTAGGGAACTACAATGAGCAGTTCTTC. The full variable domain, its missing parts supplied by reference TRBV7-7 and TRBJ2-1, is GAGVSQSPRYKVTKRGQDVTLRCDPISSHATLYWYQQALGQGPEFLTYFNYEAQPDKSGLPSDRFSAERPEGSISTLTIQRTEQRDSAMYRCASSLARVGNYNEQFFGPGTRLTVL.

This clonotype appeared once. The rearrangement links TRBV7-8 to TRBJ1-1; D call uncertain. The germline V and J ends were trimmed by 3 bases and 5 bases, with 22 bases remaining between them. This CDR3 comprises 17 residues. The germline CDR1 and CDR2 sequences are SGHVS and FQNEAQ. The CDR3 loop is CASSFYGVALMRTEAFF. DNA of the CDR3: TGTGCCAGCAGCTTTTACGGGGTAGCCCTAATGAGAACTGAAGCTTTCTTT.

V is TRBV19 and J is TRBJ2-7; the match to TRBD1 covers 11 bases. The CDR3 sequence is 16 residues long. Germline values: CDR1 LNHDA, CDR2 SQIVND (reference sequence). V dropped 1 base and J dropped 8; count of bases not matched to a gene: 10. The CDR3 region is CASSIAPGQGVHQQYF. CDR3 DNA sequence: TGTGCCAGTAGTATAGCCCCGGGACAGGGGGTCCATCAGCAGTACTTC.

This clonotype was observed a handful of times. J is TRBJ2-2 and V is TRBV30; D tentatively reads TRBD1 or TRBD2 (5 bases each). The CDR3 contains 12 residues. The V gene lost 3 bases and the J gene lost 10 bases, with 12 bases spanning the gap. CDR1 and CDR2 from the germline V gene are GTSNPN and SVGIG (reference sequence). In DNA form, the CDR3 reads TGTGCCTGGAGGGGACCCGGGGTGGAGCTGTTTTTT. It yields the protein CAWRGPGVELFF.

This clonotype was counted ten times or more. The chain links TRBV5-1 to TRBJ1-6, with 7 nucleotides matching TRBD1. Germline CDR1 and CDR2: SGHRS and YFSETQ. This CDR3 is 17 amino acids long. Losses at the gene ends were 0 bases for V and 3 bases for J; bases not matched to a gene: 6. In DNA form, the CDR3 reads TGCGCCAGCAGCTTGGGGGACAGATTAAACTATAATTCACCCCTCCACTTT. Protein: CASSLGDRLNYNSPLHF.

This clonotype was counted a few times. The rearrangement uses TRBV6-5 and TRBJ1-6; TRBD1 might be the D (5 bases). The germline CDR1 and CDR2 sequences are MNHEY and SVGAGI. The CDR3 loop spans 17 amino acids. The V and J ends lost 1 base and 6 bases respectively, with 16 bases between them. This CDR3 reads CASSYFTGLGGNSPLHF. CDR3 sequence (DNA): TGTGCCAGCAGTTACTTCACAGGACTCGGTGGTAATTCACCCCTCCACTTT.

The chain links TRBV5-4 to TRBJ2-1, with TRBD2 as a possible D gene (5 bases). Trimming cost V 0 bases and J 0 bases, with 10 bases left between them. From germline, CDR1 is SGHNT and CDR2 YYREEE (reference sequence). CDR3 length equals 16 residues. CDR3 bases: TGTGCCAGCAGCTTGGCACGGGAATCCTCCTACAATGAGCAGTTCTTC. It codes for CASSLARESSYNEQFF.

This clonotype was recorded a few times. V gene TRBV30 combines with J gene TRBJ1-3, with TRBD1 as a possible D gene (5 bases). The V gene lost 5 bases and the J gene lost 0 bases, with 11 bases spanning the gap. The germline V gene encodes CDR1 GTSNPN and CDR2 SVGIG (reference sequence). This CDR3 spans 14 amino acids. The CDR3 DNA is TGTGCCTGGGTAACAGGAAACTCTGGAAACACCATATATTTT. Translation: CAWVTGNSGNTIYF.

The chain carries TRBV15 and TRBJ2-3; unclear D gene. The V and J ends lost 0 bases and 6 bases respectively, with 7 bases between them. The germline CDR1 and CDR2 sequences are LNHNV and YYDKDF (reference sequence). This CDR3 comprises 13 residues. CDR3 sequence reads: CATSRDRPDTQYF. The CDR3 DNA reads as TGTGCCACCAGCAGAGATCGCCCTGATACGCAGTATTTT.

This clonotype was counted between two and nine times. The V gene is TRBV5-1, the J gene TRBJ1-1, with D perhaps TRBD1 (5 bases). CDR3 length: 13 amino acids. Germline V gene data show CDR1 as SGHRS and CDR2 as YFSETQ. V lost 0 bases, J lost 6 bases, and 9 bases lay in between. The CDR3 coding sequence is TGCGCCAGCAGCTTGGAGGGGATCTCTGAAGCTTTCTTT. This gives the protein CASSLEGISEAFF. The whole variable domain, filled in from reference TRBV5-1 and TRBJ1-1, reads KAGVTQTPRYLIKTRGQQVTLSCSPISGHRSVSWYQQTPGQGLQFLFEYFSETQRNKGNFPGRFSGRQFSNSRSEMNVSTLELGDSALYLCASSLEGISEAFFGQGTRLTVV.

This clonotype has more than one count but fewer than ten. The chain carries TRBV7-9 and TRBJ1-4; D is ambiguous. Trimming stripped 5 bases from V and 4 bases from J, with 8 bases between. The CDR3 is 13 residues long. Germline assignment: CDR1 SEHNR and CDR2 FQNEAQ (reference sequence). As DNA, the CDR3 is TGTGCCAGCAGCCCCAGGAATAATGAAAAACTGTTTTTT. It yields the protein CASSPRNNEKLFF.

V gene TRBV7-2 combines with J gene TRBJ1-5; D is possibly TRBD1 (6 bases). V lost 4 bases and J 10 bases, leaving 17 bases between the germline ends. Germline V CDR1 and CDR2: SGHTA, FQGNSA. The CDR3 has 14 residues. Written as DNA, the CDR3 is TGTGCCAGCAGCTCGGGACACCAGCCCGTACCCCAGCATTTT. Translated, it gives CASSSGHQPVPQHF.

This clonotype occurred a few times. The V and J genes are TRBV7-2 and TRBJ2-4; 7 positions agree with TRBD1. Germline V lookup: CDR1 SGHTA, CDR2 FQGNSA. This CDR3 is 13 amino acids long. V shed 5 bases and J 10 bases; nucleotides not matched to a gene: 8. CDR3 coding DNA: TGTGCCAGCAGCCGCGACAGGGACGGGATTCAGTACTTC. It yields the protein CASSRDRDGIQYF.

This clonotype was counted between two and nine times. As DNA, the CDR3 is TGTGCCAGCAGCTTAGTGGCGGGGGCGAACACCGGGGAGCTGTTTTTT. Translated, it gives CASSLVAGANTGELFF. This chain links TRBV7-2 with TRBJ2-2, with TRBD2 identical over 7 bases. Germline CDR1 is SGHTA and CDR2 is FQGNSA. Germline trimming cut 1 base from V and 0 bases from J; bases unmatched to any gene: 2. This CDR3 contains 16 residues.

This clonotype was picked up a small number of times. The genes are TRBV5-1 and TRBJ1-1; 10 positions match TRBD1. CDR1 and CDR2 from the germline V gene are SGHRS and YFSETQ. This CDR3 region has 18 residues. The junction had 16 bases not matched to a gene; V was cut back by 4 bases and J by 4 bases. The CDR3 loop reads CASSPSGTGDFVTTEAFF. CDR3 sequence (DNA): TGCGCCAGCAGCCCCTCGGGGACAGGGGACTTCGTGACCACTGAAGCTTTCTTT.

The rearrangement joins TRBV7-2 to TRBJ1-3; the D is unclear. Per germline, CDR1 SGHTA and CDR2 FQGNSA. The CDR3 totals 13 residues. The V end lost 6 bases, the J end lost 4 bases, and 10 bases lay between the germline ends. The CDR3 region is CASSVGLGNTIYF. In nucleotides, the CDR3 is TGTGCCAGCAGTGTGGGGTTAGGAAACACCATATATTTT.

The chain combines TRBV18 with TRBJ2-5; tentatively, D is TRBD2 (5 bases). CDR3 length: 13 residues. CDR1 is KGHSH, CDR2 LQKENI, per germline. V was shortened by 4 bases and J by 4 bases, with 10 bases between the two germline ends. The DNA for the CDR3 is TGTGCCAGCTCACTAGAGGGTGCAGAGACCCAGTACTTC. Its protein is CASSLEGAETQYF.

The table lists this clonotype with many counts. This chain connects TRBV11-2 to TRBJ2-7; D may match TRBD1 or TRBD2 (5 bases each). The ends were cut back, 1 base at V and 2 bases at J, with 12 bases in the middle. Germline V gives CDR1 SGHAT, CDR2 FQNNGV. This CDR3 spans 15 amino acids. The CDR3 spells CASSLGGRRTYEQYF. The CDR3 DNA sequence: TGTGCCAGCAGCTTAGGGGGACGGAGGACCTACGAGCAGTACTTC.

This clonotype was observed at least ten times. The rearrangement uses TRBV7-8 and TRBJ2-2; 7 bases are shared with TRBD2. V lost 2 bases and J lost 2; bases outside the gene matches: 5. Germline V gene data show CDR1 as SGHVS and CDR2 as FQNEAQ. The CDR3 totals 16 residues. CDR3 DNA: TGTGCCAGCAGCTTATCCCAGCGGGGTAACACCGGGGAGCTGTTTTTT. Protein: CASSLSQRGNTGELFF. Complete variable domain (other parts from reference TRBV7-8 and TRBJ2-2): GAGVSQSPRYKVAKRGQDVALRCDPISGHVSLFWYQQALGQGPEFLTYFQNEAQLDKSGLPSDRFFAERPEGSVSTLKIQRTQQEDSAVYLCASSLSQRGNTGELFFGEGSRLTVL.

There are a few counts of this clonotype. The gene calls are TRBV29-1 and TRBJ2-3, with 8 bases identical to TRBD2. Germline CDR1 is SQVTM and CDR2 is ANQGSEA. Trimming cost V 5 bases and J 1 base; bases outside gene matches: 2. CDR3 length: 13 residues. DNA of the CDR3: TGCAGCGTTCGCGGGGGGCGCACAGATACGCAGTATTTT. This gives the protein CSVRGGRTDTQYF.

This clonotype turned up a few times. The chain carries TRBV2 and TRBJ1-1; D is possibly TRBD1 (5 bases). The V end lost 6 bases, the J end lost 5 bases, and 16 bases lay between the germline ends. This CDR3 has 14 residues. Per germline, CDR1 SNHLY and CDR2 FYNNEI. CDR3 nucleotides: TGTGCCAGCAGGGTTGGGACGGGGGGAACTGAAGCTTTCTTT. As protein: CASRVGTGGTEAFF.

In this sample, this clonotype turned up a few times. One end of the junction is discordant with germline, which a read error may explain. The chain employs TRBV7-7 and TRBJ2-3; possible D gene TRBD1, 5 bases. Looked up from germline, CDR1 is SSHAT and CDR2 is FNYEAQ (reference sequence). The length of the CDR3 is 14 residues. The CDR3 coding sequence is TGTGCTAGCAGCCCGACAGTTCTCACAGATACGCAGTATTTT. Its translation: CASSPTVLTDTQYF.

This clonotype was observed many times. This rearrangement joins TRBV29-1 to TRBJ2-7; weak D call: TRBD1 (6 bases). This CDR3 spans 12 amino acids. In germline, CDR1 is SQVTM, CDR2 ANQGSEA. The CDR3 protein is CSARTAFDEQYV. The CDR3 coding sequence is TGCAGTGCTCGGACAGCCTTTGACGAGCAGTACGTC.

V usage is TRBV6-6 and J usage is TRBJ1-5, with a weak D call TRBD1 (6 bases). Trimming removed 3 bases from V and 1 base from J, with 16 bases in between. CDR1 and CDR2 (germline): MNHNY, SVGAGI (reference sequence). The CDR3 has 17 amino acids. Here the CDR3 reads CASSYPGQPRSNQPQHF. CDR3 in DNA: TGTGCCAGCAGTTATCCCGGACAGCCAAGGAGCAATCAGCCCCAGCATTTT.